What follows are 28 T cell receptor beta chains derived from one specimen sequenced in a study of shared clonotypes between healthy human individuals. The table came from immunoSEQ multiplex PCR; TCRdb's copy has only in-frame clones and leaves some out. The data hold 450,000 to 650,000 clones, with around three quarters observed a single time. The sample was PBMCs. Receptors originate from a middle-aged woman in good health. Some clones in this sample may be carry-over from other donors' samples.

The chain combines TRBV27 with TRBJ1-1; TRBD1 agrees at 7 bases. CDR1 and CDR2 (germline): MNHEY, SMNVEV (reference sequence). V lost 3 bases to trimming and J lost 4 bases; unmatched junction nucleotides: 5. The CDR3 runs to 14 residues. The CDR3 nucleotides read TGTGCCAGCAGTTTTGACAGGGCCCGCACTGAAGCTTTCTTT. Translated: CASSFDRARTEAFF.

The chain employs TRBV25-1 and TRBJ2-2, with D tentatively TRBD1 or TRBD2 (5 bases each). The CDR3 runs 16 residues. V shed 4 bases and J shed 1 base, with 13 bases lying between them. Germline CDR1 and CDR2: MGHDK and SYGVNS. The CDR3 DNA is TGTGCCAGCAGTGTTGCGGGTACAGGGAACACCGGGGAGCTGTTTTTT. Translating it yields CASSVAGTGNTGELFF.

By sample share, this clone is medium-sized. The identical CDR3 is also encoded by other nucleotide sequences in the sample. V gene TRBV5-8 combines with J gene TRBJ1-5; 12 nucleotides align to TRBD1. The V gene's germline CDR1 is SGHTS and CDR2 YDEGEE. Germline trimming cut 7 bases from V and 3 bases from J; bases unmatched to any gene: 2. This CDR3 has 14 amino acids. Here the CDR3 reads CASGTGGLNQPQHF. CDR3 coding DNA: TGTGCCAGCGGGACAGGGGGCCTCAATCAGCCCCAGCATTTT.

The chain joins TRBV7-9 to TRBJ1-1, with D tentatively TRBD1 (6 bases). The germline CDR1 and CDR2 sequences are SEHNR and FQNEAQ (reference sequence). V was cut by 0 bases and J by 1 base, with 9 bases left in between. The CDR3 length is 15 residues. CDR3 sequence: CASSLAGRGNTEAFF. The CDR3 region has the DNA TGTGCCAGCAGCTTAGCGGGCAGGGGGAACACTGAAGCTTTCTTT.

V and J are TRBV6-5 and TRBJ2-3, with 11 bases matching TRBD1. The V gene's germline CDR1 is MNHEY and CDR2 SVGAGI. V gave up 6 bases and J gave up 4 bases; unmatched junction bases: 6. The CDR3 length is 15 residues. The CDR3 reads CASRLDRGRADTQYF. CDR3 in DNA: TGTGCCAGCAGATTGGACAGGGGGCGCGCAGATACGCAGTATTTT.

V and J are TRBV10-3 and TRBJ2-1; possibly TRBD2 for D (5 bases). CDR3 length: 15 amino acids. Looked up from germline, CDR1 is ENHRY and CDR2 is SYGVKD. V lost 7 bases, J lost 5 bases, and 18 bases lay in between. CDR3 sequence: CAITRGGLTHNEQFF. CDR3 in DNA: TGTGCCATCACCCGAGGCGGGTTAACTCACAATGAGCAGTTCTTC.

This clone is a singleton in its sample. The chain combines TRBV29-1 with TRBJ2-7; D might be TRBD1 (6 bases). This CDR3 is built from 13 residues. V was pared by 4 bases and J by 3 bases, with 13 bases between. Germline V lookup: CDR1 SQVTM, CDR2 ANQGSEA. For the CDR3, the DNA is TGCAGCGTTGTGGCACAGGGCCTCTACGAGCAGTACTTC. Amino acid sequence: CSVVAQGLYEQYF.

This clone was detected once. The gene calls are TRBV7-8 and TRBJ2-7; tentatively, D is TRBD2 (6 bases). The CDR3 runs 14 residues. The germline V gene encodes CDR1 SGHVS and CDR2 FQNEAQ. V dropped 2 bases and J dropped 4 bases, with 12 bases sitting between them. The CDR3 DNA reads TGTGCCAGCAGCTTATCGTGGACTACTTACGAGCAGTACTTC. It codes for CASSLSWTTYEQYF.

The V call is TRBV5-1, the J call TRBJ2-7, with a weak D call TRBD2 (6 bases). V lost 2 bases and J 0 bases, leaving 9 bases between the germline ends. Germline V gene lookup returns CDR1 SGHRS and CDR2 YFSETQ. The CDR3 contains 14 residues. The CDR3 sequence is CASSFSDYSYEQYF. CDR3 in DNA: TGCGCCAGCAGCTTCTCGGACTACTCCTACGAGCAGTACTTC.

The V gene is TRBV19, the J gene TRBJ2-2, with 7 positions matching TRBD1. CDR3 size: 15 residues. In germline, CDR1 is LNHDA, CDR2 SQIVND (reference sequence). Germline trimming cut 7 bases from V and 6 bases from J; bases unmatched to any gene: 11. The CDR3 nucleotides read TGTGCCAGTATCCCGACAGGGCGTTTTTCCGGGGAGCTGTTTTTT. This sequence encodes CASIPTGRFSGELFF.

The sample holds a few counts of this clone. The V call is TRBV25-1, the J call TRBJ2-1; D gene ambiguous. The CDR3 spans 15 residues. Germline lookup yields CDR1 MGHDK and CDR2 SYGVNS. Between the trimmed V and J ends, which lost 6 bases and 2 bases, there was a span of 14 bases. CDR3 sequence reads: CASSLVPEAYNEQFF. The CDR3 nucleotides are TGTGCCAGCAGCTTAGTTCCAGAGGCCTACAATGAGCAGTTCTTC. Full variable domain (outside the CDR3, taken from reference TRBV25-1 and TRBJ2-1): EADIYQTPRYLVIGTGKKITLECSQTMGHDKMYWYQQDPGMELHLIHYSYGVNSTEKGDLSSESTVSRIRTEHFPLTLESARPSHTSQYLCASSLVPEAYNEQFFGPGTRLTVL.

The chain couples TRBV18 to TRBJ1-1; 10 bases match TRBD1. Germline V gene lookup returns CDR1 KGHSH and CDR2 LQKENI. The CDR3 runs 15 residues. V was pared by 3 bases and J by 4 bases, with 5 bases of the junction left unmatched. The CDR3 DNA follows: TGTGCCAGCTCACCGGGGACAGGGGTGGGCACTGAAGCTTTCTTT. This encodes CASSPGTGVGTEAFF.

This chain joins TRBV10-3 and TRBJ2-1; D gene uncertain. Germline V lookup: CDR1 ENHRY, CDR2 SYGVKD. Trimming removed 10 bases at V and 5 bases at J, with 15 bases between. There are 13 residues in the CDR3. CDR3: CATGALVDNEQFF. Written as DNA, the CDR3 is TGTGCCACCGGCGCCTTAGTGGACAATGAGCAGTTCTTC.

This sequence joins TRBV6-1 and TRBJ2-7; possibly TRBD1 for D (5 bases). Germline V CDR1 and CDR2: MNHNS, SASEGT. The length of the CDR3 is 14 residues. V was trimmed by 7 bases and J by 2 bases, leaving 15 bases between them. The CDR3 DNA sequence: TGTGCCAGCATGTTTATAGTAGGGGCCTACGAGCAGTACTTC. It is translated as CASMFIVGAYEQYF.

This clone was picked up one time. The rearrangement links TRBV30 to TRBJ2-1; D is undetermined. Trimming left V 2 bases short and J 5 bases short, with 10 bases between. The CDR3 sequence is 13 residues long. The germline gives CDR1 GTSNPN, CDR2 SVGIG (reference sequence). CDR3 residues: CAWSSRMDNEQFF. As DNA, the CDR3 is TGTGCCTGGAGTTCCAGGATGGACAATGAGCAGTTCTTC.

The chain has TRBV27 and TRBJ2-2; the match to TRBD1 covers 9 bases. Germline V lookup: CDR1 MNHEY, CDR2 SMNVEV (reference sequence). CDR3 size: 15 residues. Trimming took 5 bases from V and 6 from J; bases not matched to a gene: 7. CDR3 sequence: CASSPGTGRAGELFF. The CDR3, as DNA: TGTGCCAGCAGTCCAGGGACAGGGAGAGCCGGGGAGCTGTTTTTT.

The CDR3 protein is CASSYNLAGYTGELFF. CDR3 DNA: TGTGCCAGCAGTTACAATCTAGCGGGATACACCGGGGAGCTGTTTTTT. The chain employs TRBV6-5 and TRBJ2-2; the match to TRBD2 covers 9 bases. The V segment lost 2 bases and the J segment 3 bases; nucleotides outside the gene matches: 4. CDR3 size: 16 residues. Germline V gives CDR1 MNHEY, CDR2 SVGAGI.

Comment on this clone: A far larger clone is only one base removed, so a read error is likely. Additional DNA sequences in this sample encode the identical CDR3. The chain combines TRBV4-1 with TRBJ2-3; TRBD2 agrees at 12 bases. Germline V gene lookup returns CDR1 MGHRA and CDR2 YSYEKL. The J segment lost 8 bases and the V segment lost 0 bases, leaving 9 bases of the junction unmatched. The CDR3 is made up of 17 amino acids. The CDR3 protein is CASSQDHQLAGGGTQYF. The CDR3 coding sequence is TGCGCCAGCAGCCAAGACCATCAACTAGCGGGAGGTGGTACGCAGTATTTT.

In its sample, this clone was seen many times. CDR3 DNA: TGTGCCAGCAGCTTAGCCCCCGGGGGCGCGACTCAAGAGACCCAGTACTTC. This sequence encodes CASSLAPGGATQETQYF. The V call is TRBV7-2, the J call TRBJ2-5; perhaps D is TRBD1 or TRBD2 (6 bases each). This CDR3 spans 17 amino acids. CDR1 is SGHTA and CDR2 is FQGNSA in the germline V gene. V gave up 0 bases and J gave up 2 bases, with 16 bases separating them.

This clone turned up a few times. V gene TRBV27 combines with J gene TRBJ1-5; D not resolved. Looked up from germline, CDR1 is MNHEY and CDR2 is SMNVEV (reference sequence). This CDR3 region has 16 residues. V lost 6 bases, J lost 4 bases, and 19 bases lay in between. The CDR3 region has the DNA TGTGCCAGCAGCTCTTTAAGAGGGCAGGAAAATCAGCCCCAGCATTTT. Amino acids: CASSSLRGQENQPQHF.

The chain links TRBV7-8 to TRBJ2-2, with a weak D call TRBD1 (5 bases). CDR1 SGHVS and CDR2 FQNEAQ come from the germline V gene. The V end was cut by 2 bases, the J end by 4 bases, with 5 bases between. The CDR3 loop spans 13 amino acids. CDR3 loop: CASSLRGTGELFF. CDR3 nucleotide sequence: TGTGCCAGCAGCTTAAGGGGCACCGGGGAGCTGTTTTTT.

This clone appeared many times. The chain recombines TRBV7-2 with TRBJ1-1; perhaps TRBD1 as D (6 bases). Trimming removed 5 bases at V and 3 bases at J, with 13 bases between. This CDR3 comprises 14 residues. Germline V gene data show CDR1 as SGHTA and CDR2 as FQGNSA. This chain's CDR3 is CASSPRDTDTEAFF. The CDR3 DNA sequence: TGTGCCAGCAGCCCTCGGGACACCGACACTGAAGCTTTCTTT.

The chain employs TRBV11-3 and TRBJ2-7; 9 bases map to TRBD2. Germline values: CDR1 SGHNT, CDR2 YENEEA. The trim removed 5 bases at V and 6 bases at J, leaving 2 bases unmatched. This CDR3 comprises 12 residues. The CDR3 DNA reads as TGTGCCAGCAGCCCGACTAGCGGCGAGCAGTACTTC. Translation gives CASSPTSGEQYF. The full variable domain, rest sourced from reference TRBV11-3 and TRBJ2-7, is EAGVVQSPRYKIIEKKQPVAFWCNPISGHNTLYWYLQNLGQGPELLIRYENEEAVDDSQLPKDRFSAERLKGVDSTLKIQPAELGDSAVYLCASSPTSGEQYFGPGTRLTVT.

This chain joins TRBV7-3 and TRBJ2-5; 13 nucleotides match TRBD2. The CDR3 length is 16 residues. CDR1 and CDR2 (germline): SGHTA, FQGTGA. Trimming removed 5 bases from V and 4 bases from J; junction bases left unmatched: 7. The CDR3 DNA reads as TGTGCCAGCAGCGCAGGACTAGCGGGAGTACGAGAGACCCAGTACTTC. This codes for CASSAGLAGVRETQYF.

This chain links TRBV5-1 with TRBJ2-7, with a weak D call TRBD2 (6 bases). Germline V gene sequence: CDR1 SGHRS, CDR2 YFSETQ. This CDR3 spans 18 amino acids. With 0 bases removed from V and 0 bases from J, the gap between germline ends came to 19 bases. CDR3 loop: CASSLGLLWRGSSYEQYF. CDR3 coding DNA: TGCGCCAGCAGCTTGGGATTGCTTTGGCGGGGTAGCTCCTACGAGCAGTACTTC.

This chain connects TRBV28 to TRBJ2-3; 9 nucleotides match TRBD2. Germline V gene data show CDR1 as MDHEN and CDR2 as SYDVKM. After removal of 3 bases from V and 4 bases from J, the junction contained 8 bases not matched to a gene. This CDR3 is built from 16 residues. The DNA for the CDR3 is TGTGCCAGCAGTTTTTCCGGCGGGAGGGGGGCAGATACGCAGTATTTT. Its protein is CASSFSGGRGADTQYF.

This clone was seen repeatedly, ten times or more. CDR3 in amino acids: CASTPADGTDSYEQYF. CDR3 sequence (DNA): TGTGCCAGCACCCCGGCGGACGGGACAGATTCCTACGAGCAGTACTTC. The rearrangement links TRBV28 to TRBJ2-7; the match to TRBD1 covers 7 bases. Per germline, CDR1 MDHEN and CDR2 SYDVKM. CDR3 length: 16 residues. The junction had 13 bases not matched to a gene; V was cut back by 7 bases and J by 1 base.

The chain combines TRBV6-5 with TRBJ2-7; perhaps TRBD1 as D (6 bases). Germline V CDR1 and CDR2: MNHEY, SVGAGI. This CDR3 contains 13 residues. V was pared by 6 bases and J by 0 bases, with 9 bases between. For the CDR3, the DNA is TGTGCCAGCAGGGACAGTAGCTCCTACGAGCAGTACTTC. Its protein is CASRDSSSYEQYF.